A selection of T cell receptor beta chains follows, all from one sample in a study of post-analysis software for immune sequencing data. In TCRdb, the PCR reads were re-called with MiXCR into one record per CDR3 protein. Counted here are about 400,000 distinct CDR3 sequences, roughly 38% occurring once; the ten biggest clones make up 13%. Sequencing used blood. Receptors originate from a girl between 10 and 17 years old with multiple sclerosis. The CDR3 runs from the conserved cysteine through the conserved F or W. The D gene is left open where the match is weak. Size is omitted from some rows. Given values are once, few, many or a class for expanded clones.

D: TRBD2
J: TRBJ2-3
size: .
V: TRBV20-1
DNA: TGCAGTGCTAGACTAGCGGGGGGTGCAGATGCGCAGTATTTT
CDR3: CSARLAGGADAQYF

D: .
J: TRBJ2-3
size: medium-sized
V: TRBV20-1
DNA: TGCAGTGCTCTCATCAGGGGGGCGCCCCCAGATACGCAGTATTTT
CDR3: CSALIRGAPPDTQYF

D: TRBD2
J: TRBJ2-3
size: many
V: TRBV7-2
DNA: TGTGCCAGCAGCCTGCGGGGGGGGATTCCAGATACGCAGTATTTT
CDR3: CASSLRGGIPDTQYF

D: .
J: TRBJ1-2
size: many
V: TRBV29-1
DNA: TGCAGCGTTGCGGATGCCTTTAACTATGGCTACACCTTC
CDR3: CSVADAFNYGYTF

D: .
J: TRBJ1-2
size: .
V: TRBV20-1
DNA: TGCAGTGCTAGAGTAGGGGACTATGGCTACACCTTC
CDR3: CSARVGDYGYTF

D: .
J: TRBJ1-2
size: few
V: TRBV20-1
DNA: TGCAGTGCCCCCGAGGGGGAGGGACGTGGCTACACCTTC
CDR3: CSAPEGEGRGYTF

D: .
J: TRBJ1-6
size: .
V: TRBV7-6
DNA: TGTGCCAGCAGCTTAGCGGTCGTTAGAGATTCACCCCTCCACTTT
CDR3: CASSLAVVRDSPLHF

D: .
J: TRBJ1-2
size: few
V: TRBV20-1
DNA: TGCAGTGTCTCACAGGGCCGGGGCTACACCTTC
CDR3: CSVSQGRGYTF

D: .
J: TRBJ1-5
size: .
V: TRBV4-1
DNA: TGCGCCAGCAGCCAATGGACCCAGGATCAGCCCCAGCATTTT
CDR3: CASSQWTQDQPQHF

D: .
J: TRBJ2-3
size: .
V: TRBV11-2
DNA: TGTGCCAGCAGCCCCACTAGGGTCCCCACAGATACGCAGTATTTT
CDR3: CASSPTRVPTDTQYF

D: .
J: TRBJ2-3
size: .
V: TRBV7-8
DNA: TGTGCCAGCAGCCCCAGGGAGTCAGATACGCAGTATTTT
CDR3: CASSPRESDTQYF

D: .
J: TRBJ1-1
size: .
V: TRBV20-1
DNA: TGCAGTGCTAGTTACAGCCCATCCAACACTGAAGCTTTCTTT
CDR3: CSASYSPSNTEAFF

D: TRBD1
J: TRBJ1-2
size: few
V: TRBV7-9
DNA: TGTGCCAGCAGCTTACCCACCGTGATACAGGGGGACCTTACCTATGGCTACACCTTC
CDR3: CASSLPTVIQGDLTYGYTF

D: .
J: TRBJ2-4
size: .
V: TRBV4-3
DNA: TGCGCCAGCAGCCAAGGGGAGGCGGACATTCAGTACTTC
CDR3: CASSQGEADIQYF

D: .
J: TRBJ2-4
size: few
V: TRBV29-1
DNA: TGCAGCGCCTTTGTAGGTGGGGGCGGATCGAACATTCAGTACTTC
CDR3: CSAFVGGGGSNIQYF

D: .
J: TRBJ2-2
size: .
V: TRBV5-6
DNA: TGTGCCAGCAGCCCAGGATTTAACACCGGGGAGCTGTTTTTT
CDR3: CASSPGFNTGELFF

D: .
J: TRBJ1-5
size: few
V: TRBV7-2
DNA: TGTGCCAGCAGCTTAGATTTACAGAGCGGTCAGCCCCAGCATTTT
CDR3: CASSLDLQSGQPQHF

D: TRBD2
J: TRBJ2-5
size: .
V: TRBV6-5
DNA: TGTGCCAGCAGTCCGGGGGCGGGGGGCCAAGAGACCCAGTACTTC
CDR3: CASSPGAGGQETQYF

D: TRBD1
J: TRBJ1-5
size: .
V: TRBV12-3/TRBV12-4
DNA: TGTGCCAGCAGTTATATTGTTGGACAGGGCAATCAGCCCCAGCATTTT
CDR3: CASSYIVGQGNQPQHF

D: TRBD2
J: TRBJ2-7
size: few
V: TRBV7-2
DNA: TGTGCCAGCAGCTCACGACTAGCGGGGGATATCGAGCAGTACTTC
CDR3: CASSSRLAGDIEQYF

D: .
J: TRBJ2-3
size: once
V: TRBV5-4
DNA: TGTGCCAGCAGCTTGGATGGCGCCTCCCGGAGGCGGACGCAGTATTTT
CDR3: CASSLDGASRRRTQYF

D: .
J: TRBJ2-3
size: .
V: TRBV5-1
DNA: TGCGCCAGCAGCTTGGCCACAGATACGGAGTATTTT
CDR3: CASSLATDTEYF

D: .
J: TRBJ1-4
size: .
V: TRBV7-2
DNA: TGTGCCAGCAGCTTAAGGCAGGGGTCGATTAATGAAAAACTGTTTTTT
CDR3: CASSLRQGSINEKLFF

D: TRBD1
J: TRBJ1-3
size: .
V: TRBV4-1
DNA: TGCGCCAGCAGCCAAGCTGGGGGACAGGGCATCTCTGGAAACACCATATATTTT
CDR3: CASSQAGGQGISGNTIYF